This T cell receptor (beta chain) was identified during a study of blood T cell repertoires in COVID-19. Study background: The United States, Italy and Spain provided the acute and convalescent COVID-19 samples. T cells, B-cell-depleted T cells, or PBMCs provided the cDNA or gDNA that served as material.

V lost 1 base to trimming and J lost 0 bases, with 7 bases between them. This CDR3 comprises 15 residues. Germline CDR1 is SGHAT and CDR2 is FQNNGV. Using immunoSEQ multiplex PCR, the repertoire was profiled, and TCRdb retains in-frame clones only, with some absent. The sample has 210,000 or so clones; approximately 82% are singletons. Specimen: peripheral blood. The V gene is TRBV11-2, the J gene TRBJ2-1, with D unclear. The sequence came from a man in his fifties with active or convalescent COVID-19. The CDR3 is CASSLVRGSYNEQFF. CDR3 sequence (DNA): TGTGCCAGCAGCTTAGTAAGAGGCTCCTACAATGAGCAGTTCTTC.